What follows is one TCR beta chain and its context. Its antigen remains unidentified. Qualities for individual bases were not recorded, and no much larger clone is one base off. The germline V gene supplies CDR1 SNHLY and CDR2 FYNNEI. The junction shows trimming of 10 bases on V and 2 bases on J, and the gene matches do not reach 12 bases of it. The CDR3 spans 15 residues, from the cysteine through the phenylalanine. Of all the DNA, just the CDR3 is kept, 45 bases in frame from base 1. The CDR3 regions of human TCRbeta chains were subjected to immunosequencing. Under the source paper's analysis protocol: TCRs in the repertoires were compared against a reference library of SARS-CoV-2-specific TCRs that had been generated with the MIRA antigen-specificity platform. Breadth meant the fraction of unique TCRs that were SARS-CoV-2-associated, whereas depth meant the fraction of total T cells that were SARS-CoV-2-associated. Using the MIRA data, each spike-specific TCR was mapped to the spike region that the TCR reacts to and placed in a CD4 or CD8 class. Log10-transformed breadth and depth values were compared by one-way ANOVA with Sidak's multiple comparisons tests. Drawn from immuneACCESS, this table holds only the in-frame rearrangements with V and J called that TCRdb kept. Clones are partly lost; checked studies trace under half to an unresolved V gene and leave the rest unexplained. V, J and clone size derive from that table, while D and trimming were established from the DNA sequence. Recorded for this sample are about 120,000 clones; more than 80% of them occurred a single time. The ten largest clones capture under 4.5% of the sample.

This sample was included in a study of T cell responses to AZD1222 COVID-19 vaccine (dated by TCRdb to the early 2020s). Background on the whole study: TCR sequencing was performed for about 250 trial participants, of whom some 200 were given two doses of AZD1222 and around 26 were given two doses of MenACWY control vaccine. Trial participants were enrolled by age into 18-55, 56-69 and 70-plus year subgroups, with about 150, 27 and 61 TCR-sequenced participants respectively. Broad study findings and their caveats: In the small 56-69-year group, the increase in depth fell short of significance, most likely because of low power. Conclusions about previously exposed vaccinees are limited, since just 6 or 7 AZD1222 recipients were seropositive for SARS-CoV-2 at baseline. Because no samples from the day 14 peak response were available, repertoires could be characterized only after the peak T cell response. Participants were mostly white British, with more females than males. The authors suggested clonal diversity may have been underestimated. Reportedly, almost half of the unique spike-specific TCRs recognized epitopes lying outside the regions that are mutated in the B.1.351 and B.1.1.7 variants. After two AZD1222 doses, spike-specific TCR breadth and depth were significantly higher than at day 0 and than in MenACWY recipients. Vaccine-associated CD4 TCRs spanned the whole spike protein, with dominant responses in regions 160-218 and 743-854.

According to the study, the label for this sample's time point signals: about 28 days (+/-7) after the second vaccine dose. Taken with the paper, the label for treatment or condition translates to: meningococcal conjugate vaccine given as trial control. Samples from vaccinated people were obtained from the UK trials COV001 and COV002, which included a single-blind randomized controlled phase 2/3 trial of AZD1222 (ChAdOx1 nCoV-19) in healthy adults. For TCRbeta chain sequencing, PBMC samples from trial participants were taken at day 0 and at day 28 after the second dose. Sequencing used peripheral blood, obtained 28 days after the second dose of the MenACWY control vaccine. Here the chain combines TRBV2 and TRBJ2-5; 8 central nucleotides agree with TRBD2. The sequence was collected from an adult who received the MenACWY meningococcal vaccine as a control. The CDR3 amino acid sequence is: CATLLLGGGQETQYF. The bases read TGTGCCACCCTCCTTTTAGGCGGGGGGCAAGAGACCCAGTACTTC.